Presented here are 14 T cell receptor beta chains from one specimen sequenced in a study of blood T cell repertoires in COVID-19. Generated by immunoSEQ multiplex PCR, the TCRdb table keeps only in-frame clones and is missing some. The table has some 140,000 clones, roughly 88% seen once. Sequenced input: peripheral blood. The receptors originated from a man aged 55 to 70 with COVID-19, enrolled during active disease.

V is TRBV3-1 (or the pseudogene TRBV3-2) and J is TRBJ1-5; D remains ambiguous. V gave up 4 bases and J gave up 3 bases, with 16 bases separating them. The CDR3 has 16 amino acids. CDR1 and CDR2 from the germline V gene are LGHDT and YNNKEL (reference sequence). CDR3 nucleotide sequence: TGTGCCAGCAGCCCCTCCGGGGTGGGGTCCAATCAGCCCCAGCATTTT. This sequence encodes CASSPSGVGSNQPQHF.

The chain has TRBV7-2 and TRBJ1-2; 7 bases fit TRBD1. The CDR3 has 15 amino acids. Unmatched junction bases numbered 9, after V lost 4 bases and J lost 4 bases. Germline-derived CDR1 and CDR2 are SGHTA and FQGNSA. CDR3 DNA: TGTGCCAGCAGCTCACAAGGGACAGCTTTCTATGGCTACACCTTC. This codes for CASSSQGTAFYGYTF.

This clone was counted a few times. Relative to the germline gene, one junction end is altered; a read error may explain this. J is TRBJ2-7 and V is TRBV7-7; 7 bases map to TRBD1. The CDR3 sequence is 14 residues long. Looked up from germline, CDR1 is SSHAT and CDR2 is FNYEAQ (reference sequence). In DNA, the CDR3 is TGTGCTAGCAGCCCCGTGACAGGGCGGAACGAGCAGTACTTC. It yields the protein CASSPVTGRNEQYF.

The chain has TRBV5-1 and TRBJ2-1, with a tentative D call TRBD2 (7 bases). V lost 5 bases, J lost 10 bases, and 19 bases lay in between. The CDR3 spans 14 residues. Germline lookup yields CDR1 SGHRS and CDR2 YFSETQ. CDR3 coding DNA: TGCGCCAGCAGGGGGGCGGGGGCCTCAACGGAGCAGTTCTTC. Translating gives CASRGAGASTEQFF.

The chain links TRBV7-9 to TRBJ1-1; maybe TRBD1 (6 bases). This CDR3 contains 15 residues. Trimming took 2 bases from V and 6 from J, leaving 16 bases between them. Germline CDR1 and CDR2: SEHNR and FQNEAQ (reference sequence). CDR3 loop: CASSLLLTGLAEAFF. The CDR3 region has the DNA TGTGCCAGCAGCTTATTACTTACAGGGTTGGCTGAAGCTTTCTTT.

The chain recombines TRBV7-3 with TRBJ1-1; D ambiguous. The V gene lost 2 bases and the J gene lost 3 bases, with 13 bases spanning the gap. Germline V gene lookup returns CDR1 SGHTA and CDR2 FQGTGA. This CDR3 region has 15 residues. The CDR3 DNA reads TGTGCCAGCAGCTTACGAGCCGGGTTGGACACTGAAGCTTTCTTT. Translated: CASSLRAGLDTEAFF. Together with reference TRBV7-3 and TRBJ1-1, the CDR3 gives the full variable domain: GAGVSQTPSNKVTEKGKYVELRCDPISGHTALYWYRQSLGQGPEFLIYFQGTGAADDSGLPNDRFFAVRPEGSVSTLKIQRTERGDSAVYLCASSLRAGLDTEAFFGQGTRLTVV.

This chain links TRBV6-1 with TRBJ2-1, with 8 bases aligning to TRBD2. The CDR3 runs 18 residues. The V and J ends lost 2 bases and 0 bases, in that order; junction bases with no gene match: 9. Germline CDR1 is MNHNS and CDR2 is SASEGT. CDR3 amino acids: CASSESRGGPSSYNEQFF. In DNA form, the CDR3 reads TGTGCCAGCAGTGAATCACGGGGGGGGCCGAGCTCCTACAATGAGCAGTTCTTC.

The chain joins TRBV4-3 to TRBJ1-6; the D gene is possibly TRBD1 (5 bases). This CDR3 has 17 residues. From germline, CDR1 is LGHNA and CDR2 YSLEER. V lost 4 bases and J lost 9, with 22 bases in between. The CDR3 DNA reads TGCGCCAGCAGCCGGGTCAGTGCGCAGGGCTTGACTTCACCCCTCCACTTT. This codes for CASSRVSAQGLTSPLHF.

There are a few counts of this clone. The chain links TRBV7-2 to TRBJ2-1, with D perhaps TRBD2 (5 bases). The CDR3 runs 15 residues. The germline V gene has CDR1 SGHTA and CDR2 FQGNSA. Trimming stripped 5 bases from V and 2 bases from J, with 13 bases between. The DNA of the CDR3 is TGTGCCAGCAGCAAGAGCGGCAAAGCCTACAATGAGCAGTTCTTC. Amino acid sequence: CASSKSGKAYNEQFF. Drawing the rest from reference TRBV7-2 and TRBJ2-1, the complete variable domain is GAGVSQSPSNKVTEKGKDVELRCDPISGHTALYWYRQSLGQGLEFLIYFQGNSAPDKSGLPSDRFSAERTGGSVSTLTIQRTQQEDSAVYLCASSKSGKAYNEQFFGPGTRLTVL.

CDR3 loop: CASSLGISGGDEQFF. In nucleotides, the CDR3 is TGTGCCAGCAGCTTAGGGATTAGCGGGGGCGATGAGCAGTTCTTC. V and J are TRBV7-6 and TRBJ2-1, with 9 bases fitting TRBD2. Looked up from germline, CDR1 is SGHVS and CDR2 is FNYEAQ. V trimming: 1 base; J trimming: 8 bases; junction bases outside the gene matches: 6. CDR3 length: 15 amino acids.

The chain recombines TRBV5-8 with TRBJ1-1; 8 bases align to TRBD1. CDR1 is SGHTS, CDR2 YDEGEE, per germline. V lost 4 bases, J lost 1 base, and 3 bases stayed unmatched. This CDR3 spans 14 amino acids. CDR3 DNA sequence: TGTGCCAGCAGCATCGGGACAGGGAACACTGAAGCTTTCTTT. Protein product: CASSIGTGNTEAFF.

In DNA, the CDR3 is TGTGCCAGCAGCGCCAGTCTAGCGGACTACAATGAGCAGTTCTTC. This translates into CASSASLADYNEQFF. This chain joins TRBV9 and TRBJ2-1; 7 bases line up with TRBD2. The CDR3 covers 15 residues. Germline lookup yields CDR1 SGDLS and CDR2 YYNGEE. V was pared by 3 bases and J by 3 bases, with 6 bases of the junction left unmatched.

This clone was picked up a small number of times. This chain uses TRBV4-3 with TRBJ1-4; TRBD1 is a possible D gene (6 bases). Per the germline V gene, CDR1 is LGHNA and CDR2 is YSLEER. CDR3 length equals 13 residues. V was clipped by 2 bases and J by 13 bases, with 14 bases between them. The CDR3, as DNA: TGCGCCAGCAGCCAAATGCAGGGGACGAGACTGTTTTTT. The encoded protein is CASSQMQGTRLFF.

For the CDR3, the DNA is TGTGCCATCAGTGAATCCCGTGAGCAGTACTTC. Translation gives CAISESREQYF. This chain joins TRBV10-3 and TRBJ2-7, with D uncertain. Trimming took 3 bases from V and 7 from J, leaving 7 bases between them. Germline CDR1 reads ENHRY; CDR2 reads SYGVKD. The CDR3 contains 11 residues.